One sample yielded the 29 T cell receptor beta chains listed below, sequenced in a study of T cells after yellow fever vaccination. TCRdb used MiXCR to reprocess the 5' RACE reads, holding one entry per CDR3 protein. The sample lists hundreds of thousands of distinct CDR3 sequences, around 4% occurring once. Here the sequenced sample was PBMCs, taken on the day of the yellow fever booster vaccination. The receptors were gathered from a man aged 18 to 29 who received the YFV17D yellow fever vaccine.

The chain recombines TRBV20-1 with TRBJ2-1; D possibly uses TRBD1 or TRBD2 (5 bases each). The germline gives CDR1 DFQATT, CDR2 SNEGSKA (reference sequence). Between the trimmed V and J ends, which lost 5 bases and 4 bases, there was a span of 15 bases. This CDR3 spans 14 amino acids. CDR3 coding DNA: TGCAGTGCTCCCGGGGCATTCCCTTACAATGAGCAGTTCTTC. Its protein is CSAPGAFPYNEQFF.

This clonotype has a handful of counts. The gene calls are TRBV11-1 and TRBJ1-1; 7 nucleotides align to TRBD1. Trimming removed 5 bases from V and 7 bases from J; junction bases left unmatched: 10. The germline V gene has CDR1 SGHAT and CDR2 FQDESV (reference sequence). The CDR3 spans 14 residues. The CDR3: CASSPLTGHSEAFF. The CDR3 DNA reads as TGTGCCAGCAGCCCCCTGACAGGGCATAGTGAAGCTTTCTTT. Supplemented by reference TRBV11-1 and TRBJ1-1, the full variable domain reads EAEVAQSPRYKITEKSQAVAFWCDPISGHATLYWYRQILGQGPELLVQFQDESVVDDSQLPKDRFSAERLKGVDSTLKIQPAELGDSAMYLCASSPLTGHSEAFFGQGTRLTVV.

This clonotype has just a few counts. CDR3 in DNA: TGTGCCAGCAGTTTAGGTGAATACCAACATTTT. Translation gives CASSLGEYQHF. The chain joins TRBV12-3 or TRBV12-4 to TRBJ1-5; D gene ambiguous. This CDR3 comprises 11 residues. V lost 1 base and J 16 bases, leaving 11 bases between the germline ends.

There are many counts of this clonotype. V gene TRBV6-5 combines with J gene TRBJ2-3, with a tentative D call TRBD1 (5 bases). CDR1 MNHEY and CDR2 SVGAGI come from the germline V gene. This CDR3 spans 14 amino acids. V was shortened by 4 bases and J by 2 bases, with 10 bases between the two germline ends. The DNA for the CDR3 is TGTGCCAGCAGTTTAAGGGGTACCACAGATACGCAGTATTTT. It codes for CASSLRGTTDTQYF.

The rearrangement uses TRBV18 and TRBJ1-2, with TRBD1 matching over 10 bases. The CDR3 loop spans 15 amino acids. Germline CDR1 KGHSH, CDR2 LQKENI. V lost 2 bases and J lost 4; bases outside the gene matches: 4. DNA for the CDR3: TGTGCCAGCTCACCATCCCGGGACAGGGGCTATGGCTACACCTTC. It specifies CASSPSRDRGYGYTF.

This clonotype has at least ten counts. This chain uses TRBV7-2 with TRBJ2-7; 10 bases match TRBD1. The CDR3 is 14 residues long. V was pared by 7 bases and J by 2 bases, with 5 bases of the junction left unmatched. CDR1 is SGHTA, CDR2 FQGNSA, per germline. The CDR3 reads CASTPDRGAYEQYF. CDR3 nucleotide sequence: TGTGCCAGCACCCCGGACAGGGGGGCCTACGAGCAGTACTTC.

This clonotype was detected only a few times. The chain employs TRBV12-3 or TRBV12-4 and TRBJ1-2, with 7 bases lining up with TRBD1. V was pared by 5 bases and J by 2 bases, with 8 bases of the junction left unmatched. The CDR3 is 15 residues long. CDR3 nucleotides: TGTGCCAGCAGTCTAATGACAGGGTCCAACTATGGCTACACCTTC. It is translated as CASSLMTGSNYGYTF.

This clonotype was recorded many times. V gene TRBV9 combines with J gene TRBJ2-5; TRBD1 is a possible D gene (5 bases). This CDR3 has 12 residues. Between the trimmed V and J ends, which lost 0 bases and 5 bases, there was a span of 5 bases. Per germline, CDR1 SGDLS and CDR2 YYNGEE. In DNA, the CDR3 is TGTGCCAGCAGCGTAGCAGGGGAGACCCAGTACTTC. Its protein product is CASSVAGETQYF.

This clonotype was counted at least ten times. V gene TRBV18 combines with J gene TRBJ2-2; unclear D gene. Germline V gives CDR1 KGHSH, CDR2 LQKENI. The CDR3 runs to 16 residues. The ends were cut back, 2 bases at V and 0 bases at J, with 10 bases in the middle. The CDR3 coding sequence is TGTGCCAGCTCACCATCGGCAGACGCGAACACCGGGGAGCTGTTTTTT. Its protein product is CASSPSADANTGELFF.

This clonotype was seen only a few times. This chain connects TRBV4-3 to TRBJ2-1; D is perhaps TRBD1 or TRBD2 (5 bases each). Trimming shortened V by 4 bases and J by 0 bases, and 19 bases separated the two germline ends. CDR3 length: 18 amino acids. In germline, CDR1 is LGHNA, CDR2 YSLEER. This CDR3 reads CASSPPRGAIGSYNEQFF. The DNA for the CDR3 is TGCGCCAGCAGCCCTCCTAGAGGGGCTATTGGCTCCTACAATGAGCAGTTCTTC.

This clonotype occurred a few times. The chain links TRBV7-9 to TRBJ1-2; D call uncertain. Trimming pared 5 bases from V and 8 bases from J, leaving 21 bases between. This CDR3 region has 15 residues. In germline, CDR1 is SEHNR, CDR2 FQNEAQ (reference sequence). CDR3 DNA: TGTGCCAGCAGCACAACTACGGGAGGGTATGGCGGCTACACCTTC. As protein: CASSTTTGGYGGYTF.

This clonotype was counted at least ten times. The V gene is TRBV6-5, the J gene TRBJ1-2; D is perhaps TRBD1 (5 bases). The V gene's germline CDR1 is MNHEY and CDR2 SVGAGI. Trimming left V 4 bases short and J 8 bases short, with 17 bases between. The CDR3 runs to 14 residues. This CDR3 reads CASSSLRDVCGYTF. The CDR3, as DNA: TGTGCCAGCAGTTCACTCCGGGACGTTTGCGGCTACACCTTC.

This clonotype has only a few counts. This chain links TRBV12-3 or TRBV12-4 with TRBJ1-5; 9 bases are shared with TRBD1. The CDR3 sequence is 15 residues long. The V gene end was trimmed by 6 bases and the J gene end by 7 bases; junction bases not matched to a gene: 10. The CDR3 region is CASREQGASSQPQHF. In nucleotides, the CDR3 is TGTGCCAGCAGGGAACAGGGGGCGAGTTCGCAGCCCCAGCATTTT.

The table lists this clonotype with a few counts. The CDR3 is CASRRQGDNQPQHF. The DNA of the CDR3 is TGTGCCAGCAGAAGACAGGGGGACAATCAGCCCCAGCATTTT. This chain links TRBV6-6 with TRBJ1-5, with 9 bases lining up with TRBD1. The CDR3 extends over 14 amino acids. Germline loops: CDR1 MNHNY, CDR2 SVGAGI (reference sequence). J gave up 3 bases and V 6 bases, and 3 bases lay outside the gene matches.

This rearrangement joins TRBV7-8 to TRBJ2-3; D may be TRBD2 (6 bases). Trimming left V 1 base short and J 2 bases short, with 10 bases between. This CDR3 has 15 amino acids. Per germline, CDR1 SGHVS and CDR2 FQNEAQ. Here the CDR3 DNA reads TGTGCCAGCAGCTTAGTTGCGGGGATCACAGATACGCAGTATTTT. This encodes CASSLVAGITDTQYF.

This clonotype has a count of ten or more. The rearrangement links TRBV20-1 to TRBJ2-1; D unclear. The CDR3 has 14 amino acids. CDR1 DFQATT and CDR2 SNEGSKA come from the germline V gene (reference sequence). Trimming took 2 bases from V and 0 from J, leaving 8 bases between them. The chain's CDR3 is CSARPESSYNEQFF. The DNA for the CDR3 is TGCAGTGCTAGACCGGAAAGCTCCTACAATGAGCAGTTCTTC.

This clonotype was observed at least ten times. The chain couples TRBV6-4 to TRBJ2-1; D not certain. V lost 0 bases and J lost 4, with 7 bases in between. Germline V gives CDR1 MRHNA, CDR2 SNTAGT. The CDR3 loop spans 14 amino acids. CDR3 region: CASSDSNGYNEQFF. Written as DNA, the CDR3 is TGTGCCAGCAGTGACTCGAATGGGTACAATGAGCAGTTCTTC.

J is TRBJ2-3 and V is TRBV20-1; tentatively, D is TRBD2 (7 bases). V was cut by 2 bases and J by 7 bases, with 19 bases left in between. Germline CDR1 is DFQATT and CDR2 is SNEGSKA (reference sequence). The CDR3 extends over 15 amino acids. This CDR3 reads CSARRGGAPSNTQYF. In DNA, the CDR3 is TGCAGTGCTAGAAGGGGGGGGGCCCCCTCCAATACGCAGTATTTT.

A word on this clonotype: The germline gene is not matched at one end of the junction; a read error may be the cause. This chain joins TRBV7-9 and TRBJ1-1, with 8 bases fitting TRBD1. Germline V gene sequence: CDR1 SEHNR, CDR2 FQNEAQ (reference sequence). The CDR3 has 17 amino acids. Here the CDR3 DNA reads TGTGCCAGCAGCGAGGGGACAGGCAGTGCTCCCTCAACTGAGGCTTTCTTT. This encodes CASSEGTGSAPSTEAFF.

The table lists this clonotype with a few counts. The chain is built from TRBV9 and TRBJ2-5; 9 nucleotides line up with TRBD1. Germline CDR1 is SGDLS and CDR2 is YYNGEE. Losses at the gene ends were 3 bases for V and 3 bases for J; bases not matched to a gene: 3. This CDR3 contains 14 residues. Here the CDR3 reads CASSDRTGEETQYF. CDR3 coding DNA: TGTGCCAGCAGCGACCGGACAGGGGAAGAGACCCAGTACTTC.

This clonotype was recorded at least ten times. The chain joins TRBV4-3 to TRBJ2-2; D not certain. This CDR3 region has 12 residues. Germline CDR1 is LGHNA and CDR2 is YSLEER. Trimming stripped 0 bases from V and 9 bases from J, with 5 bases between. CDR3 sequence reads: CASSQDRRELFF. The CDR3 DNA reads TGCGCCAGCAGCCAAGATAGGAGGGAGCTGTTTTTT.

This clonotype was seen at least ten times. The chain employs TRBV20-1 and TRBJ2-3, with D unclear. V was cut by 5 bases and J by 6 bases, with 6 bases left in between. CDR1 and CDR2 (germline): DFQATT, SNEGSKA (reference sequence). The CDR3 runs to 10 residues. The CDR3 sequence: CSAYSDTQYF. For the CDR3, the DNA is TGCAGTGCTTATAGCGATACGCAGTATTTT.

CDR3 loop: CASSRTTPGTGDSPLHF. CDR3 nucleotides: TGTGCCAGCAGCCGCACGACCCCCGGGACAGGGGATTCACCCCTCCACTTT. The chain employs TRBV7-2 and TRBJ1-6; 10 bases map to TRBD1. The CDR3 runs to 17 residues. With V trimmed by 5 bases and J by 8 bases, 12 bases remained unmatched. Germline assignment: CDR1 SGHTA and CDR2 FQGNSA.

This clonotype turned up a few times. The V gene is TRBV5-1, the J gene TRBJ2-2, with D perhaps TRBD2 (5 bases). Germline V gene sequence: CDR1 SGHRS, CDR2 YFSETQ. This CDR3 spans 15 amino acids. The V and J ends lost 0 bases and 1 base respectively, with 7 bases between them. Here the CDR3 reads CASSLEGLNTGELFF. The DNA of the CDR3 is TGCGCCAGCAGCTTGGAAGGACTGAACACCGGGGAGCTGTTTTTT.

This sequence joins TRBV4-1 and TRBJ1-5; no definite D call. The germline V and J ends were trimmed by 4 bases and 2 bases, with 15 bases remaining between them. Germline lookup yields CDR1 MGHRA and CDR2 YSYEKL. This CDR3 has 16 residues. This chain's CDR3 is CASSRLPAGGNQPQHF. The CDR3 nucleotides are TGCGCCAGCAGCCGCCTACCGGCTGGCGGCAATCAGCCCCAGCATTTT.

This clonotype was seen repeatedly, ten times or more. The V call is TRBV29-1, the J call TRBJ2-3; 10 positions agree with TRBD2. The trim removed 4 bases at V and 3 bases at J, leaving 7 bases unmatched. Germline V lookup: CDR1 SQVTM, CDR2 ANQGSEA. CDR3 length: 15 residues. The CDR3 here is CSVGGLAGDTDTQYF. The CDR3 DNA reads as TGCAGCGTTGGGGGGCTAGCGGGGGATACAGATACGCAGTATTTT.

In this sample, this clonotype turned up a few times. J is TRBJ2-3 and V is TRBV4-2; TRBD2 is a possible D gene (7 bases). Looked up from germline, CDR1 is LGHNA and CDR2 is YNFKEQ. Trimming left V 5 bases short and J 4 bases short, with 19 bases between. The CDR3 contains 16 residues. The CDR3 reads CASSSAGARRADTQYF. CDR3 bases: TGTGCCAGCAGCTCGGCGGGGGCGCGAAGGGCAGATACGCAGTATTTT.

This clonotype was counted at least ten times. The chain employs TRBV6-6 and TRBJ1-2; D is possibly TRBD1 (5 bases). The germline V and J ends were trimmed by 5 bases and 8 bases, with 21 bases remaining between them. This CDR3 comprises 15 residues. Per germline, CDR1 MNHNY and CDR2 SVGAGI (reference sequence). The CDR3 reads CASSIPGRAAGGYTF. In DNA, the CDR3 is TGTGCCAGCAGTATTCCGGGACGGGCGGCGGGAGGCTACACCTTC.

This sequence joins TRBV7-9 and TRBJ2-3; 7 bases align to TRBD2. This CDR3 spans 17 amino acids. Per the germline V gene, CDR1 is SEHNR and CDR2 is FQNEAQ (reference sequence). Trimming took 5 bases from V and 6 from J; bases not matched to a gene: 17. CDR3 sequence reads: CASSGWDYTGVVDTQYF. CDR3 in DNA: TGTGCCAGCAGCGGGTGGGACTACACAGGAGTAGTTGATACGCAGTATTTT.